This T cell receptor beta chain was recovered during a study of response to subunit inactivated influenza vaccine. General study findings and limits: Authors suggested that a seasonal influenza vaccination recruits few new T cells each time.

For this clonotype: The antigen is not known.

MiXCR was run by TCRdb on the RT-PCR reads, yielding one entry per CDR3 protein. The table shows about 800,000 distinct CDR3 sequences, with less than 25% occurring only once. There are 13 residues in the CDR3. Germline V gene data show CDR1 as ENHRY and CDR2 as SYGVKD. V shed 0 bases and J shed 9 bases, with 9 bases lying between them. The chain carries TRBV10-3 and TRBJ2-1; D possibly uses TRBD1 or TRBD2 (5 bases each). The material was PBMCs from blood, obtained roughly 5 days after vaccination. The receptor was derived from a man aged 50 to 60 who received an inactivated influenza vaccine. The CDR3 here is CAISESRDLEQFF. The CDR3 nucleotides are TGTGCCATCAGTGAGTCCAGGGACCTTGAGCAGTTCTTC.